The T cell receptor (beta chain) under discussion was sequenced for a study of shared clonotypes between healthy human individuals. The study, taken as a whole, reports: Clonotypes which were not shared had lower generation probabilities than clonotypes that all four donors shared.

The CDR3 extends over 16 amino acids. Germline V lookup: CDR1 KGHSH, CDR2 LQKENI. Trimming stripped 3 bases from V and 4 bases from J, with 13 bases between. The table came from immunoSEQ multiplex PCR; TCRdb's copy has only in-frame clones and leaves some out. The sample contains about 2 million clones, 85% to 95% of which appear only once. Remarks on this clone: Antigen unknown.

This chain uses TRBV18 with TRBJ2-6; no clear D gene. This TCR derives from a man aged 18-30 years in good health. Sequencing was performed on naive CD4+ T cells sorted from blood. The subset was: CD45RA+ positively selected. CDR3 coding DNA: TGTGCCAGCTCACCCTCGGCTACGGCCGGGGCCAACGTCCTGACTTTC. Translated, it gives CASSPSATAGANVLTF.